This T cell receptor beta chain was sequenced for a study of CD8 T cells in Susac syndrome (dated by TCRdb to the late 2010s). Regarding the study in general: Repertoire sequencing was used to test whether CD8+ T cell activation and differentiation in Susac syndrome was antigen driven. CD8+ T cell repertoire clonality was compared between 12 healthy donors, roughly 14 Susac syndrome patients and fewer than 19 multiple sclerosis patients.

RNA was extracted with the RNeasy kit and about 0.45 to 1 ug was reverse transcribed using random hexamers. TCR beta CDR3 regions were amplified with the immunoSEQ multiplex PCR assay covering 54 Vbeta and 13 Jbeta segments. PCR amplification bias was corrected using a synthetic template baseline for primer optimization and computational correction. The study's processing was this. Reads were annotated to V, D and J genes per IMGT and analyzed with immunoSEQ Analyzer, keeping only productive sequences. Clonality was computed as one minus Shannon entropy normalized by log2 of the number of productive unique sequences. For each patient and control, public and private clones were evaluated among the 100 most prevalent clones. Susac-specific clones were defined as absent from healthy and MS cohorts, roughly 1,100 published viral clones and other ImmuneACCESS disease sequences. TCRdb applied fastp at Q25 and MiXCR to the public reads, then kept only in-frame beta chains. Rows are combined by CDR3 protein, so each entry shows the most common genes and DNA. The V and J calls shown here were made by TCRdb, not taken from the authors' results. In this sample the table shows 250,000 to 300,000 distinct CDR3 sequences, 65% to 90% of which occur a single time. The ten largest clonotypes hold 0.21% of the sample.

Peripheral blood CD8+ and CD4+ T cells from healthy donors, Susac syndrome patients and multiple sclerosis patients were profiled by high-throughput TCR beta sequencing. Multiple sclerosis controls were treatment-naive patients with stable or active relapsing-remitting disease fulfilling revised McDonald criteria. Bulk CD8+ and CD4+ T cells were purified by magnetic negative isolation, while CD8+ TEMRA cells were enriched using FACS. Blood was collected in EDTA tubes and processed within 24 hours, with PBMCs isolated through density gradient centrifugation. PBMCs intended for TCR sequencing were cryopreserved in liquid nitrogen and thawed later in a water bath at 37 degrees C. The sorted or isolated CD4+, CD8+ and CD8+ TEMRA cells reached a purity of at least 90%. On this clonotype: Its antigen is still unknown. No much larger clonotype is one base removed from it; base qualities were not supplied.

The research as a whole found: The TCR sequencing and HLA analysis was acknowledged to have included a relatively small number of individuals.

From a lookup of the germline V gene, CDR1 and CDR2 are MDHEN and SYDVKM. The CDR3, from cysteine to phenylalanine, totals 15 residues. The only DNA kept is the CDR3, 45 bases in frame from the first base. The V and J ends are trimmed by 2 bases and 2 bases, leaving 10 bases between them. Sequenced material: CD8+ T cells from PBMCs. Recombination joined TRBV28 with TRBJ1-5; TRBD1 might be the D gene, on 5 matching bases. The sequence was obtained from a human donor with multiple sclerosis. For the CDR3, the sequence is CASSLVRAGNQPQHF. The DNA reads TGTGCCAGCAGTTTAGTCAGGGCGGGCAATCAGCCCCAGCATTTT.